This TCR beta chain was identified during a study of somatic mutations in cytotoxic T cells in rheumatoid arthritis (dated by TCRdb to between 2016 and 2019). Notes on the research overall: A FACSAria II or Sony SH800 was used to flow-sort some V beta antibody-stained T-cell populations at nearly 100% purity, and TCRB sequencing was also done on sorted V beta1+ cells. Patients and controls did not essentially differ in median age, which was nearly identical between the groups. TCRB deep sequencing was performed for 55 to 65 rheumatoid arthritis patients and about 20 healthy controls. Whether expanded CD8+ T-cell clones in untreated, newly diagnosed rheumatoid arthritis carry somatic mutations was the study question, and clonality was characterized with TCRB deep sequencing. Study-level results and caveats: Several identical CD8+ TCRB sequences were found in both blood and synovial fluid, and in about an eighth of the roughly 60 patients the largest CD8+ clone exceeded 20% of CD8+ cells. In patients, CD8+ clonality rose with age (Spearman r ~ 0.52), which was not the case in healthy controls. There was no significant difference in CD8+ T-cell clonality between rheumatoid arthritis patients and age-matched healthy controls. Viral specificity could not be ruled out by absence from virus-specific databases, and the antigen targets of the expanded CD8+ clones remained unknown. The finding that TRBV07 was slightly underrepresented in patients was left unadjusted for multiple comparisons.

The junction shows trimming of 6 bases on V and 8 bases on J, and the gene matches do not reach 9 bases of it. The germline V gene yields MDHEN for CDR1 and SYDVKM for CDR2. From the cysteine up to the phenylalanine, the CDR3 has a length of 14 residues. Only the CDR3 DNA is retained, 42 bases long and in frame from the first base. A note on this clone: It lacks a known antigen. Within one base of it there is no much larger clone, and no base qualities were kept.

Genomic DNA underwent TCRB CDR3 sequencing using the immunoSEQ assay. Turning to the authors' computational methods: Analyses were restricted to productive TCRB rearrangements. Defining a clone by its unique TCRB CDR3 sequence, the study calculated clonality as a productive clonality index derived from Shannon entropy. To calculate repertoire overlap between two samples, the template counts of each clone were considered relative to each sample's total templates. Flow cytometry-measured V-gene usage correlated with V-gene usage from TCRB sequencing, with a Spearman r of approximately 0.55. The source is immuneACCESS, and TCRdb retained only in-frame sequences with V and J called. Part of the clones is not carried over; for the studies checked, unresolved V genes explain less than half of this, and the remainder is unexplained. Clone size and V and J calls were adopted from that table, with D and trimming inferred from the DNA. The sample table holds approximately 24,000 clones, of which nearly 75% were seen once. The ten largest clones represent roughly a tenth of the sample.

Healthy controls were roughly 20 blood donors whose buffy coats were used, with a median age of around 60 years (range about 20-70) and 50% to 60% female. Positive magnetic bead selection on an AutoMACS was used to isolate CD4+ and CD8+ cells, with flow cytometry used to check purity. Peripheral blood mononuclear cells were obtained using density gradient separation with Ficoll-Paque PLUS. DNA was extracted from CD4-enriched, CD8-enriched or PBMC samples with Nucleospin Tissue or Tissue XS kits and quantified with a Qubit 2.0 fluorometer. The sequence was obtained from a woman in her late teens or twenties in good health. The chain couples TRBV28 to TRBJ2-2; 7 central nucleotides agree with TRBD1. Material for sequencing was CD8+ T cells sorted from blood. Here is the DNA: TGTGCCAGCAGAAGACAGGGAGATGTAGGGGAGCTGTTTTTT. The encoded protein is CASRRQGDVGELFF.